This entry describes one T cell receptor beta chain. Sequencing was performed with immunoSEQ multiplex PCR; in TCRdb, only in-frame clones are kept and a portion is missing. The table lists around 40,000 clones, around 92% of them singletons, with around 0.8% in the top ten. The ends lost 4 bases at V and 7 bases at J; junction bases unmatched: 8. Germline V CDR1 and CDR2: SGHRS, YFSETQ. CDR3 length: 15 amino acids. The data are from a study of T cell changes during pregnancy in multiple sclerosis. The input for sequencing was CD4+ T cells from peripheral blood mononuclear cells, taken in the third trimester of pregnancy. The chain has TRBV5-1 and TRBJ1-4; 9 nucleotides align to TRBD1. The TCR sequence derives from a female donor with multiple sclerosis, enrolled in a pregnancy study. The CDR3 spells CASSPPGTGSEKLFF. For the CDR3, the DNA is TGCGCCAGCAGCCCCCCCGGGACAGGGTCTGAAAAACTGTTTTTT.